The sequence of this T cell receptor beta chain was determined in a study of cytomegalovirus exposure and HLA in healthy donors. Overall study results and limits: Being productive about 90% or about 30% of the time was typical of most TCR beta V segments in an earlier analysis. The authors reported that TCR beta sequences could predict HLA-A and HLA-B alleles. These predictions were accurate for most subjects in the first cohort.

Germline CDR1 is MNHEY and CDR2 is SVGAGI. V was pared by 8 bases and J by 1 base, with 17 bases between. This CDR3 has 15 residues. Primers included in the PCR were 60 Vbeta and 13 Jbeta primers. Generated by immunoSEQ multiplex PCR, the TCRdb table keeps only in-frame clones and is missing some. Here the sample spans 120,000 or so clones, about four fifths being singletons. A word on this clone: Antigen specificity is unknown.

Healthy donors of bone marrow made up the group. This chain connects TRBV6-5 to TRBJ1-1; unclear D gene. Sequencing was done on a sample of PBMCs. The TCR originated in a woman aged 50 to 60 in good health and CMV-seropositive. The CDR3 nucleotides read TGTGCCAGCCGAGACGGGTCGGGAGGGAACACTGAAGCTTTCTTT. Translation: CASRDGSGGNTEAFF.